The 32 T cell receptor beta chains presented below share a single source sample, sequenced in a study of blood T cell repertoires in COVID-19 (dated by TCRdb to 2018 to 2021). The method was the immunoSEQ multiplex PCR assay. TCRdb carries this immuneACCESS record with in-frame sequences only. Its versions omit some clonotypes, under half of them owing to an unresolved V gene in the studies checked, with the rest unexplained. The sample contains 150,000 to 200,000 clones, approximately 95% of them found a single time. Around 2% of the sample goes to the ten largest clones. Sequencing was carried out using peripheral blood. These receptors were obtained from an older woman with COVID-19, enrolled during active disease.

The J gene is TRBJ1-1, the V gene TRBV7-9, with D unresolved. V lost 0 bases to trimming and J lost 1 base, with 9 bases between them. Germline V gene data show CDR1 as SEHNR and CDR2 as FQNEAQ (reference sequence). This CDR3 is 15 amino acids long. As DNA, the CDR3 is TGTGCCAGCAGCTTAGCCGAGGCTGGGAACACTGAAGCTTTCTTT. Translating it yields CASSLAEAGNTEAFF.

The V and J genes are TRBV2 and TRBJ1-4, with D unresolved. Germline V CDR1 and CDR2: SNHLY, FYNNEI. CDR3 length: 13 residues. V lost 7 bases and J lost 8, with 14 bases in between. The CDR3 spells CASIESAWEKLFF. The CDR3 DNA follows: TGTGCCAGCATAGAAAGTGCATGGGAAAAACTGTTTTTT.

This chain uses TRBV7-2 with TRBJ2-2; D not resolved. The length of the CDR3 is 14 residues. The V gene lost 3 bases and the J gene lost 6 bases, with 11 bases spanning the gap. Germline values: CDR1 SGHTA, CDR2 FQGNSA. The CDR3 reads CASSLELLPGELFF. The CDR3 DNA sequence: TGTGCCAGCAGCTTGGAGCTCCTTCCCGGGGAGCTGTTTTTT.

The rearrangement uses TRBV6-6 and TRBJ1-2; D is uncertain. The V end was cut by 8 bases, the J end by 11 bases, with 15 bases between. The CDR3 consists of 11 residues. CDR1 and CDR2 from the germline V gene are MNHNY and SVGAGI (reference sequence). CDR3 DNA sequence: TGTGCCAGCGTGGCAAACCTCGGGTACACCTTC. The encoded protein is CASVANLGYTF.

This chain uses TRBV18 with TRBJ1-1; D might be TRBD1 (5 bases). The germline V and J ends were trimmed by 6 bases and 6 bases, with 14 bases remaining between them. There are 13 residues in the CDR3. The germline CDR1 and CDR2 sequences are KGHSH and LQKENI. As DNA, the CDR3 is TGTGCCAGCTCTCTCAGGGATCGCGCTGAAGCTTTCTTT. This encodes CASSLRDRAEAFF.

The chain uses TRBV27 and TRBJ1-5; weak D call: TRBD1 (6 bases). The CDR3 consists of 14 residues. The germline V and J ends were trimmed by 3 bases and 1 base, with 7 bases remaining between them. CDR1 and CDR2 (germline): MNHEY, SMNVEV (reference sequence). CDR3 loop: CASSLQGSNQPQHF. In DNA form, the CDR3 reads TGTGCCAGCAGTTTGCAGGGGAGCAATCAGCCCCAGCATTTT.

The chain is built from TRBV4-2 and TRBJ2-7, with 8 bases aligning to TRBD1. Germline V CDR1 and CDR2: LGHNA, YNFKEQ. The CDR3 contains 17 residues. J was trimmed by 3 bases and V by 1 base; bases with no gene match: 11. The DNA of the CDR3 is TGTGCCAGCAGCCAAGCTGGGGCGGGACAGGATAACTACGAGCAGTACTTC. Translated: CASSQAGAGQDNYEQYF.

The chain links TRBV19 to TRBJ1-1, with TRBD1 identical over 11 bases. V dropped 4 bases and J dropped 6; count of bases not matched to a gene: 7. This CDR3 has 15 residues. CDR1 is LNHDA and CDR2 is SQIVND in the germline V gene (reference sequence). The CDR3 DNA reads as TGTGCCAGTAGTACCGGACAGGGGGCAAGCGCTGAAGCTTTCTTT. Translated, it gives CASSTGQGASAEAFF. Drawing the rest from reference TRBV19 and TRBJ1-1, the complete variable domain is DGGITQSPKYLFRKEGQNVTLSCEQNLNHDAMYWYRQDPGQGLRLIYYSQIVNDFQKGDIAEGYSVSREKKESFPLTVTSAQKNPTAFYLCASSTGQGASAEAFFGQGTRLTVV.

This clone occurred once. This chain connects TRBV4-1 to TRBJ1-5; possible D gene TRBD1, 5 bases. V dropped 4 bases and J dropped 7 bases, with 17 bases sitting between them. The CDR3 is 15 residues long. The germline CDR1 and CDR2 sequences are MGHRA and YSYEKL. CDR3 protein: CASSPTGWGGQPQHF. CDR3 sequence (DNA): TGCGCCAGCAGCCCGACCGGGTGGGGCGGCCAGCCCCAGCATTTT.

The chain employs TRBV6-6 and TRBJ2-3; 7 nucleotides line up with TRBD1. The J segment lost 4 bases and the V segment lost 6 bases, leaving 13 bases of the junction unmatched. This CDR3 has 16 amino acids. The germline CDR1 and CDR2 sequences are MNHNY and SVGAGI (reference sequence). The CDR3 nucleotides read TGTGCCAGCAGGAGATGGGGACAGTCGATGGCAGATACGCAGTATTTT. It is translated as CASRRWGQSMADTQYF.

The chain carries TRBV4-1 and TRBJ2-1; TRBD1 matches at 8 bases. The CDR3 is 17 residues long. CDR1 is MGHRA, CDR2 YSYEKL, per germline. J gave up 2 bases and V 3 bases, and 9 bases lay outside the gene matches. The CDR3 DNA follows: TGCGCCAGCAGCCAGCCCCGCAGGGGGCCCACCTACAATGAGCAGTTCTTC. Its translation is CASSQPRRGPTYNEQFF.

The chain links TRBV19 to TRBJ1-6, with 7 bases aligning to TRBD1. Trimming took 6 bases from V and 4 from J; bases not matched to a gene: 0. From germline, CDR1 is LNHDA and CDR2 SQIVND (reference sequence). The CDR3 sequence is 13 residues long. The CDR3 reads CASRDRYNSPLHF. CDR3 DNA: TGTGCCAGTAGGGACAGGTATAATTCACCCCTCCACTTT.

V is TRBV9 and J is TRBJ1-2; TRBD1 aligns across 10 bases. Germline assignment: CDR1 SGDLS and CDR2 YYNGEE. V shed 3 bases, J shed 5 bases, and the junction held 4 bases outside the gene matches. This CDR3 contains 14 residues. This CDR3 is CASSAGQGGYGYTF. The DNA of the CDR3 is TGTGCCAGCAGCGCTGGACAGGGGGGTTATGGCTACACCTTC.

The chain has TRBV13 and TRBJ2-7, with TRBD2 matching over 7 bases. Trimming cost V 7 bases and J 0 bases; bases outside gene matches: 6. The CDR3 has 14 amino acids. In germline, CDR1 is PRHDT, CDR2 FYEKMQ (reference sequence). CDR3 sequence reads: CASTLGRDSYEQYF. The CDR3, as DNA: TGTGCCAGCACCCTGGGGAGGGACTCCTACGAGCAGTACTTC.

V is TRBV6-5 and J is TRBJ1-2, with unresolved D. The germline V gene has CDR1 MNHEY and CDR2 SVGAGI. V lost 2 bases, J lost 5 bases, and 9 bases lay in between. This CDR3 spans 13 amino acids. For the CDR3, the DNA is TGTGCCAGCAGTTACAATCCGACATATGGCTACACCTTC. Translating gives CASSYNPTYGYTF.

J is TRBJ2-2 and V is TRBV11-3, with TRBD1 matching over 11 bases. CDR1 is SGHNT and CDR2 is YENEEA in the germline V gene. Trimming took 6 bases from V and 8 from J; bases not matched to a gene: 14. This CDR3 is built from 17 residues. The CDR3 spells CASSRTPGTGGSGELFF. CDR3 nucleotide sequence: TGTGCCAGCAGTCGAACCCCCGGGACAGGGGGGTCGGGGGAGCTGTTTTTT.

J is TRBJ2-2 and V is TRBV19; 7 positions match TRBD2. Germline trimming cut 7 bases from V and 9 bases from J; bases unmatched to any gene: 8. This CDR3 comprises 13 residues. Germline V lookup: CDR1 LNHDA, CDR2 SQIVND (reference sequence). Written as DNA, the CDR3 is TGTGCCAGTACCGAGCGGGGTGCCTGGGAGCTGTTTTTT. It codes for CASTERGAWELFF.

The chain joins TRBV29-1 to TRBJ2-3; unclear D gene. V was cut by 2 bases and J by 0 bases, with 12 bases left in between. The CDR3 runs to 15 residues. Germline CDR1 and CDR2: SQVTM and ANQGSEA. The CDR3 coding sequence is TGCAGCGTTGAACGAGACATCACTAGCACAGATACGCAGTATTTT. It yields the protein CSVERDITSTDTQYF.

The chain couples TRBV19 to TRBJ1-1; D unclear. V was shortened by 3 bases and J by 1 base, with 9 bases between the two germline ends. From germline, CDR1 is LNHDA and CDR2 SQIVND (reference sequence). The CDR3 contains 14 residues. In nucleotides, the CDR3 is TGTGCCAGTAGTATCGGACGGGAGAACACTGAAGCTTTCTTT. Its protein product is CASSIGRENTEAFF.

Only a few counts were recorded for this clone. The J gene is TRBJ1-5, the V gene TRBV19, with a weak D call TRBD1 (5 bases). Germline CDR1 and CDR2: LNHDA and SQIVND (reference sequence). Trimming took off 0 bases at V and 1 base at J, with 16 bases between the two ends. The length of the CDR3 is 18 residues. For the CDR3, the DNA is TGTGCCAGTAGTATAGACCCCGGCGGGGGGTTCAGCAATCAGCCCCAGCATTTT. Amino acid sequence: CASSIDPGGGFSNQPQHF.

The rearrangement uses TRBV5-4 and TRBJ1-2; TRBD1 matches at 7 bases. The CDR3 has 14 residues. Germline values: CDR1 SGHNT, CDR2 YYREEE (reference sequence). V trimming: 4 bases; J trimming: 4 bases; junction bases outside the gene matches: 7. The CDR3 here is CASSPGTAIYGYTF. CDR3 nucleotide sequence: TGTGCCAGCAGCCCCGGGACAGCCATCTATGGCTACACCTTC.

The J gene is TRBJ2-7, the V gene TRBV5-4; maybe TRBD1 (6 bases). This CDR3 is 17 amino acids long. V was clipped by 6 bases and J by 5 bases, with 27 bases between them. Germline V gives CDR1 SGHNT, CDR2 YYREEE (reference sequence). The CDR3 DNA reads as TGTGCCAGCACCCAAGGCCCTAAGACAGGTTCGGTGGACGAGCAGTACTTC. The encoded protein is CASTQGPKTGSVDEQYF. The variable domain in full, completed from reference TRBV5-4 and TRBJ2-7, reads ETGVTQSPTHLIKTRGQQVTLRCSSQSGHNTVSWYQQALGQGPQFIFQYYREEENGRGNFPPRFSGLQFPNYSSELNVNALELDDSALYLCASTQGPKTGSVDEQYFGPGTRLTVT.

The CDR3 nucleotides are TGTGCCAGCAGCTTATCGTATCTGGACTGGCAAGAGACCCAGTACTTC. Its translation is CASSLSYLDWQETQYF. The V and J genes are TRBV11-2 and TRBJ2-5; tentatively, D is TRBD2 (5 bases). Germline lookup yields CDR1 SGHAT and CDR2 FQNNGV. Between the trimmed V and J ends, which lost 2 bases and 2 bases, there was a span of 15 bases. The CDR3 consists of 16 residues.

The genes are TRBV30 and TRBJ2-7; maybe TRBD2 (5 bases). Trimming removed 4 bases from V and 0 bases from J, with 13 bases in between. Germline lookup yields CDR1 GTSNPN and CDR2 SVGIG (reference sequence). The CDR3 runs 14 residues. The CDR3 DNA reads TGTGCCTGGAACGAGGGCGCGTACTCCTACGAGCAGTACTTC. This translates into CAWNEGAYSYEQYF. Full variable domain (remainder filled in from reference TRBV30 and TRBJ2-7): SQTIHQWPATLVQPVGSPLSLECTVEGTSNPNLYWYRQAAGRGLQLLFYSVGIGQISSEVPQNLSASRPQDRQFILSSKKLLLSDSGFYLCAWNEGAYSYEQYFGPGTRLTVT.

The count of this clone is one. The J gene is TRBJ2-2, the V gene TRBV5-6; 9 nucleotides agree with TRBD1. The CDR3 has 18 amino acids. V dropped 2 bases and J dropped 0; count of bases not matched to a gene: 8. Germline loops: CDR1 SGHDT, CDR2 YYEEEE. In nucleotides, the CDR3 is TGTGCCAGCAGCTTCGGACAGGGGCTACAGCCGAACACCGGGGAGCTGTTTTTT. This encodes CASSFGQGLQPNTGELFF.

The chain links TRBV12-3 or TRBV12-4 to TRBJ1-4; 7 bases agree with TRBD1. Trimming cost V 5 bases and J 9 bases; bases outside gene matches: 3. CDR3 length: 12 residues. This chain's CDR3 is CASSGQAKKLFF. Here the CDR3 DNA reads TGTGCCAGCAGTGGACAGGCTAAAAAACTGTTTTTT.

The chain links TRBV7-8 to TRBJ2-1; TRBD1 matches 9 bases. Germline-derived CDR1 and CDR2 are SGHVS and FQNEAQ. The CDR3 has 13 amino acids. V was pared by 5 bases and J by 9 bases, with 5 bases of the junction left unmatched. This CDR3 reads CASSLGTGIEQFF. Written as DNA, the CDR3 is TGTGCCAGCAGCCTTGGGACAGGGATTGAGCAGTTCTTC.

This rearrangement joins TRBV6-5 to TRBJ1-6, with D perhaps TRBD1 (5 bases). Trimming cost V 1 base and J 7 bases, with 14 bases left between them. The CDR3 runs 16 residues. CDR1 and CDR2 from the germline V gene are MNHEY and SVGAGI. The CDR3 protein is CASSYYGAEGNSPLHF. The CDR3 nucleotides read TGTGCCAGCAGTTACTATGGGGCGGAAGGGAATTCACCCCTCCACTTT.

The chain combines TRBV3-1 (or the pseudogene TRBV3-2) with TRBJ1-3; possibly TRBD1 for D (5 bases). The CDR3 loop spans 15 amino acids. Germline V gene data show CDR1 as LGHDT and CDR2 as YNNKEL (reference sequence). The V end lost 4 bases, the J end lost 0 bases, and 10 bases lay between the germline ends. Here the CDR3 DNA reads TGTGCCAGCAGCCTCCGACAGCTCTCTGGAAACACCATATATTTT. Its translation: CASSLRQLSGNTIYF.

This rearrangement joins TRBV7-9 to TRBJ2-7, with TRBD2 matching over 7 bases. Germline values: CDR1 SEHNR, CDR2 FQNEAQ (reference sequence). After removal of 8 bases from V and 6 bases from J, the junction contained 7 bases not matched to a gene. The CDR3 runs 12 residues. CDR3 in DNA: TGTGCCAGCCTTGGCTCGGGGGGCGAGCAGTACTTC. Its protein is CASLGSGGEQYF.

Only one count was recorded for this clone. The chain carries TRBV3-1 (or the pseudogene TRBV3-2) and TRBJ1-3; D is possibly TRBD1 (6 bases). The CDR3 spans 16 residues. Deletions cut 3 bases from V and 1 base from J, with 13 bases between. Germline V gives CDR1 LGHDT, CDR2 YNNKEL (reference sequence). Here the CDR3 DNA reads TGTGCCAGCAGCCAGGGCGGGGGGGCTTCTGGAAACACCATATATTTT. This codes for CASSQGGGASGNTIYF.

The chain is built from TRBV19 and TRBJ2-3, with TRBD1 as a possible D gene (5 bases). Germline-derived CDR1 and CDR2 are LNHDA and SQIVND (reference sequence). V was cut by 6 bases and J by 6 bases, with 19 bases left in between. The CDR3 has 15 amino acids. Here the CDR3 reads CASRAGNGFRDTQYF. The CDR3, as DNA: TGTGCCAGTAGAGCAGGGAACGGGTTTAGGGATACGCAGTATTTT.